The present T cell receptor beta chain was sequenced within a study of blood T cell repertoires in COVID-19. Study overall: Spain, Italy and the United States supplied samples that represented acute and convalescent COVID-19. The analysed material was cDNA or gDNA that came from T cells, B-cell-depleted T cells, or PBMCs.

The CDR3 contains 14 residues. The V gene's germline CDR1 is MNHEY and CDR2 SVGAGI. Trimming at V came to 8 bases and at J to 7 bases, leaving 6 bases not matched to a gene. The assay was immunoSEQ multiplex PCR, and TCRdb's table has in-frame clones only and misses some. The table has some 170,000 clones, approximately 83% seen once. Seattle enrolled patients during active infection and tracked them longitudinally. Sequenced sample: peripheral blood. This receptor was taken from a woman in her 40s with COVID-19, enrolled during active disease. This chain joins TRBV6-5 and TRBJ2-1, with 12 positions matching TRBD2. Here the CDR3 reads CASVELAGGNEQFF. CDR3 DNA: TGTGCCAGCGTTGAACTAGCGGGAGGAAATGAGCAGTTCTTC.